The sample holds many counts of the clone carrying this T cell receptor (beta chain). Its antigen is unidentified. TCRdb passed the PCR reads through MiXCR, listing each CDR3 protein once. Of 50,000 to 75,000 distinct CDR3 sequences in the sample, under 20% were seen once. The CDR3 extends over 16 amino acids. After removal of 4 bases from V and 7 bases from J, the junction contained 10 bases not matched to a gene. Germline assignment: CDR1 MGHRA and CDR2 YSYEKL. The data stem from a study of molecular identifiers for immune sequencing clone quantification. As for the study in general: Replicates partitioned RNA from 20,000 or 100,000 naive CD8 cells into five parts, sequencing four.

Naive CD8 T cells were FACS-sorted by CD8+CD4-CCR7+CD45RA+ markers. Study-level points and caveats: Among approximately 1 million naive cells, as was reported, spiked Jurkat TCR RNA from one cell was detectable. Effector cells had over 99% of their molecules in clones above 20 RNA copies, while naive cells had under 1%.

The sample consisted of naive CD8+ T cells from blood, with Jurkat cell RNA spiked in. Regarding subset: FACS-sorted CD8+CD4-CCR7+CD45RA+ naive T cells. V usage is TRBV4-1 and J usage is TRBJ1-6; 7 bases agree with TRBD1. This sequence originates from a human donor in good health. Some libraries in this study had Jurkat cell RNA spiked in. The DNA of the CDR3 is TGCGCCAGCAGCCTAATCCTACCGGGACAGAATTCACCCCTCCACTTT. This gives the protein CASSLILPGQNSPLHF.